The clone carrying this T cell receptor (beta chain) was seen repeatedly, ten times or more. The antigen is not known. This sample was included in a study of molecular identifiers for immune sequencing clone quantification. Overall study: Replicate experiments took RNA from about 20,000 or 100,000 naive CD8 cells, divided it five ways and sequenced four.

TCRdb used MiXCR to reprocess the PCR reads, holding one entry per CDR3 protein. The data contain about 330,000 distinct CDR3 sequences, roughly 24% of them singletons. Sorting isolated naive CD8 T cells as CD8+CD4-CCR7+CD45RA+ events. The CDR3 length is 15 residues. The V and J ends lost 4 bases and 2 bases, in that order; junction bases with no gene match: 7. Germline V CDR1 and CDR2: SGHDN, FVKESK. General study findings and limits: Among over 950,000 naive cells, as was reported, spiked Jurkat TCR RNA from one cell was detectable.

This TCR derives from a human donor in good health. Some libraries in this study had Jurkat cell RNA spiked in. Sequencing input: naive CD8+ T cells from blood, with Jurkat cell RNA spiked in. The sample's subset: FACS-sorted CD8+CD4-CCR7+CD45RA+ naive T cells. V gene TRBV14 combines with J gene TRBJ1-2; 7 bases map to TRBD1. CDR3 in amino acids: CASSLFRDSNYGYTF. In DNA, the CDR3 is TGTGCCAGCAGCCTCTTCCGGGACAGCAACTATGGCTACACCTTC.